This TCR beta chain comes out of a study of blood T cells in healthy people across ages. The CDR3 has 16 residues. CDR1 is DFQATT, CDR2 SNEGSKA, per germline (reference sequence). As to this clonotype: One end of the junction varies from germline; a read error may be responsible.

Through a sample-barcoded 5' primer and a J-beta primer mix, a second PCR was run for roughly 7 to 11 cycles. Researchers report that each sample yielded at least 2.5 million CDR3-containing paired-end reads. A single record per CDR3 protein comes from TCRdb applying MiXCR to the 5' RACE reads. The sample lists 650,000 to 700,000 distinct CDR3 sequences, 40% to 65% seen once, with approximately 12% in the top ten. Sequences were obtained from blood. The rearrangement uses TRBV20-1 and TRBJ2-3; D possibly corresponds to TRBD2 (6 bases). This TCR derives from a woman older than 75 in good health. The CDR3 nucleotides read TGCAGTGCTCAACCTCAGACTTGCGGGATCACAGATACTCAGTATTTT. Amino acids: CSAQPQTCGITDTQYF.